The sample holds many counts of the clone carrying this T cell receptor beta chain. The data were obtained in a study of blood T cells in healthy people across ages. Study summary: For every two T cells, template switching captured about one barcoded beta molecule.

Sample-barcoded 5' priming and a J-beta primer mix drove a second PCR of about 6 to 11 cycles. All cDNA molecules were each tagged by a template-switch adaptor with 12 random nucleotides. Samples each returned at least 3 million CDR3-containing paired-end reads. TCRdb independently ran MiXCR on the 5' RACE reads; one entry per CDR3 protein. This table has 700,000 or so distinct CDR3 sequences, over 20% appearing once. Per germline, CDR1 SGHAT and CDR2 FQNNGV. Between the trimmed V and J ends, which lost 5 bases and 7 bases, there was a span of 19 bases. The CDR3 is 15 residues long. The sequence was obtained from a man between 65 and 85 years old in good health. Sequences were obtained from blood. V usage is TRBV11-2 and J usage is TRBJ2-3; the D gene is possibly TRBD2 (6 bases). CDR3 region: CASSPGFGGGNTQYF. CDR3 coding DNA: TGTGCCAGCAGCCCGGGATTCGGGGGTGGAAATACGCAGTATTTT.